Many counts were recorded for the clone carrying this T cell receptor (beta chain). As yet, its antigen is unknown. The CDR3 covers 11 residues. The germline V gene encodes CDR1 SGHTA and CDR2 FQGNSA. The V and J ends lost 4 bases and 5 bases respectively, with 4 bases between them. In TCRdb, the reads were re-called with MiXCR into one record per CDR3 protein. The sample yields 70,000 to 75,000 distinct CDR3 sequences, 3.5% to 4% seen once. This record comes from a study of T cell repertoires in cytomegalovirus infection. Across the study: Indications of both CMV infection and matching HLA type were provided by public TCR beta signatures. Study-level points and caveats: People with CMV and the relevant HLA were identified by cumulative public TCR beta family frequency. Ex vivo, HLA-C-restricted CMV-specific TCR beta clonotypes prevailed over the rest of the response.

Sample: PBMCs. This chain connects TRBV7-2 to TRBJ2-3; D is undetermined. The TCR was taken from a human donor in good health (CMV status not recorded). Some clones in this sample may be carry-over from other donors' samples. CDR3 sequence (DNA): TGTGCCAGCAGCTCAGAAGATACGCAGTATTTT. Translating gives CASSSEDTQYF.